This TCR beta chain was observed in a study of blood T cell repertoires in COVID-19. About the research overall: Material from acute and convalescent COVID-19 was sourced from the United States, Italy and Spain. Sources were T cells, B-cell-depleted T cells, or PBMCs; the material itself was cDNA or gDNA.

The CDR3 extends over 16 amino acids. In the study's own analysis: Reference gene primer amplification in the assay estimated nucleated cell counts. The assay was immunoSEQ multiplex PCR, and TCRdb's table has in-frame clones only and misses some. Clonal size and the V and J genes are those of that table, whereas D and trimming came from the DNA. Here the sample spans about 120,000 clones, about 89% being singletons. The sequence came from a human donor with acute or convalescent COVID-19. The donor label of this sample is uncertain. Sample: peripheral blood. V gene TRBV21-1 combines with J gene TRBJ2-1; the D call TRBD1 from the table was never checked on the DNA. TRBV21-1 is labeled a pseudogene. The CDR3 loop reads CASTLQGPRSYNEQFF. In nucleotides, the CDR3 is TGTGCCAGCACCCTTCAGGGGCCCCGCTCCTACAATGAGCAGTTCTTC.